The TCR beta chain described here comes from a study of a mutant IDH1 vaccine in newly diagnosed glioma. Trimming cost V 0 bases and J 6 bases, with 9 bases left between them. The length of the CDR3 is 13 residues. Germline V gene sequence: CDR1 SGHDT, CDR2 YYEEEE. Time point reported: week 47, end of study. Each dose of the vaccine consisted of 300 ug of mutant IDH1 20-mer peptide, with topical imiquimod. In the case of this clone: Its antigen is not identified.

Sequencing was performed with immunoSEQ multiplex PCR; in TCRdb, only in-frame clones are kept and a portion is missing. The sample lists about 46,000 clones; roughly 83% were seen once. V gene TRBV5-6 combines with J gene TRBJ1-2; no firm D call. Sequences were derived from PBMCs, sampled from a glioma patient whose treatment included an IDH1 peptide vaccine. The origin of this receptor is a woman aged 30 to 39 with glioma. Some clones in this sample may be carry-over from other donors' samples. The CDR3 reads CASSLAGSNGYTF. The CDR3 nucleotides read TGTGCCAGCAGCTTGGCCGGCTCAAATGGCTACACCTTC.